This T cell receptor (beta chain) was profiled in a study of vaccination effects on CD4 cells after COVID-19. Germline CDR1 is MGHRA and CDR2 is YSYEKL. This CDR3 is built from 16 residues. The V gene lost 3 bases and the J gene lost 2 bases, with 13 bases spanning the gap. Under the ViraFEST assay, PBMC were stimulated with viral peptide pools so that antigen-specific CD4+ T cells expanded. Sequencing was performed afterwards. Once cultured for more than nine days, the cells underwent separation to obtain CD4+ T cells. Two doses of either BNT162b2 or mRNA-1273 were given to each participant. Libraries were prepared by immunoSEQ multiplex PCR; TCRdb keeps only in-frame clonotypes and omits some of them. Of over 60,000 clones listed, 74% were seen once; the top ten hold roughly 1.4%. Remarks on this clone: The antigen is undetermined.

The source is a human donor who received a COVID-19 vaccine. This chain joins TRBV4-1 and TRBJ1-4; perhaps TRBD1 as D (6 bases). The starting material was CD4+ T cells from PBMCs cultured with HCoV-229E spike peptides, obtained after COVID-19 vaccination. The CDR3 bases are TGCGCCAGCAGCCATATTACAGGGAGGACTAATGAAAAACTGTTTTTT. Its translation: CASSHITGRTNEKLFF.